This T cell receptor (beta chain) emerged from a study of blood T cell repertoires in COVID-19. Per the germline V gene, CDR1 is SGDLS and CDR2 is YYNGEE. Trimming removed 3 bases from V and 11 bases from J; junction bases left unmatched: 4. This CDR3 region has 11 residues. Clones were read by immunoSEQ multiplex PCR, and TCRdb kept only the in-frame ones, dropping some. The sample includes 150,000 to 200,000 clones, almost 85% of them seen just once. Sample: PBMCs or T cells enriched from blood (not recorded which). The V call is TRBV9, the J call TRBJ1-1, with 7 bases lining up with TRBD1. The TCR comes from a man aged 50-60 years who had recovered from COVID-19. CDR3: CASSGTGEAFF. CDR3 coding DNA: TGTGCCAGCAGCGGGACAGGTGAGGCTTTCTTT.